This T cell receptor (beta chain) was identified during a study of T-cell reconstitution after alpha-beta-depleted transplantation in children. General study points: It was newly produced T cells that mostly accounted for T-cell counts and diversity one year after transplant.

The V end was cut by 6 bases, the J end by 6 bases, with 12 bases between. This CDR3 region has 13 residues. At least ten counts were recorded for this clonotype. Its antigen is currently unknown. Unique molecular identifiers featured in how the TCRbeta library was prepared. In TCRdb, the PCR reads were re-called with MiXCR into one record per CDR3 protein. The profile shows approximately 300,000 distinct CDR3 sequences, about 7.3% of them singletons. The rearrangement links TRBV12-3 or TRBV12-4 to TRBJ1-5; possibly TRBD1 for D (6 bases). This sequence was found in a female patient aged 2 to 10 who had a stem cell transplant for Fanconi anemia, so the T cells may come from the graft donor. Sequencing used peripheral blood, obtained 360 days after TCRalphabeta/CD19-depleted stem cell transplant. The CDR3 DNA sequence: TGTGCCAGCAGCCAGGGGATGGGTCAGCCCCAGCATTTT. Translated: CASSQGMGQPQHF.